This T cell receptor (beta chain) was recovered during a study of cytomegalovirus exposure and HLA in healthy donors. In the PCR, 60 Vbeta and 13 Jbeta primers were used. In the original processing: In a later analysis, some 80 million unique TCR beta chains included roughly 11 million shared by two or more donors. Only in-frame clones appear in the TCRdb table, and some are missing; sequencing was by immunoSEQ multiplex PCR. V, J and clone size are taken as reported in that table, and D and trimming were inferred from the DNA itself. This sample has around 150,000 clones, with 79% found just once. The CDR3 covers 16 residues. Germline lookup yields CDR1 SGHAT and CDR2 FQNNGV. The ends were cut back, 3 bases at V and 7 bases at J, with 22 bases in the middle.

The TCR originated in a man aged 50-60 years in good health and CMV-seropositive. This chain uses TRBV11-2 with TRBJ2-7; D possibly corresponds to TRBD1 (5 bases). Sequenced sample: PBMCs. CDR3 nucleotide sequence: TGTGCCAGCAGCTTTTCGTCAGGGTGGGGCTCGGAGGAGCAGTACTTC. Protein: CASSFSSGWGSEEQYF.